Sequencing of this TCR beta chain was carried out in a study of low-dose radiotherapy and immunotherapy resistance in tumors. At the level of the study: Nivolumab was given to patients as a 240 mg flat dose every two weeks, and ipilimumab at 1 mg/kg every six weeks. Both were delivered intravenously. A dose of 300 mg of oral aspirin was taken by patients daily for four cycles from cycle 1 day 1.

This clonotype was seen only a few times. Documented time point: before trial treatment. V was shortened by 4 bases and J by 0 bases, with 8 bases between the two germline ends. The CDR3 is made up of 14 amino acids. Per the germline V gene, CDR1 is MNHEY and CDR2 is SVGEGT. Gene-specific TRAV and TRBV primers were used for first-strand cDNA, covering alpha and beta chains. TCRs were amplified for around 21 PCR cycles with a constant-region primer and V-primer adapter. Via MiXCR, TCRdb re-called the reads, giving one row per CDR3 protein. The table records some 85,000 distinct CDR3 sequences, 18% of them present only once.

The source was PBMCs, collected before treatment. The TCR originated in a male donor with prostate cancer. V usage is TRBV6-2 or TRBV6-3 and J usage is TRBJ2-3; D might be TRBD2 (5 bases). CDR3 in DNA: TGTGCCAGCAGTTCCCGGACTAGCACAGATACGCAGTATTTT. Its protein is CASSSRTSTDTQYF.